This T cell receptor (beta chain) was captured in a study of blood T cells in healthy people across ages (dated by TCRdb to between 2014 and 2017). Broadly, across the study: In model experiments, roughly one uniquely barcoded TCR beta cDNA molecule per two T cells was captured by template switching. The donors were divided into four age groups: young (average around 15 years), middle-aged (around 37), aged (around 67) and long-lived (around 87). To track age-related changes in TCR beta repertoire diversity, the study relied on deep sequencing normalized with unique cDNA molecular identifiers. The study analyzed two additional independent replicas of 1 million unique cDNA reads from the same blood draw for two donors, one aged 18 to 30 and one aged 80 or older. To avoid experimental bias, donors of different ages were distributed randomly across sequencing lanes. The paper's findings and limits, for the study overall: There was a strong correlation between observed TCR beta diversity and the percentage of naive T cells measured by flow cytometry. Estimates of total diversity based on one million sequenced T cells were regarded as lower bounds and as underestimates. Because profiling used bulk unsorted PBMCs, naive and antigen-experienced compartments could not be compared conclusively. The long-lived group showed more naive CD4+ T cells, fewer expanded clones and increased TCR diversity than the aged group, suggesting age selection. As age increased, observed TCR beta diversity per million T cells dropped in a roughly linear way, and a significant reduction was already evident by age 40. Donor CMV infection status was unknown, potentially confounding age-related changes in expanded clonotypes.

From the cysteine up to the phenylalanine, the CDR3 has a length of 20 residues. The read is trimmed to its CDR3 DNA, 60 bases read in frame from base 1. Relative to germline, V is missing 1 base and J is missing 1 base, with 14 bases of the junction outside any gene match. The germline V gene (reference sequence) sets CDR1 to LNHNV and CDR2 to YYDKDF. As to this clonotype: This clone's antigen is unknown. No base-level quality is on record; no much larger clone is a single base apart.

Libraries were constructed by 5' RACE. The sequencing machine was an Illumina HiSeq 2500. A second PCR of about 7 to 12 cycles was performed with a sample-barcoded 5' primer and a J-beta primer mix. Each TCR beta cDNA molecule received a unique molecular identifier from a template-switch 5' adaptor carrying 12 random nucleotides. Each sample yielded at least 2.5 million CDR3-containing paired-end reads. First-strand cDNA synthesis was performed from all RNA using the Mint cDNA synthesis kit, with priming by a TRBC-specific oligonucleotide. Following uracil-DNA glycosylase treatment, a first 18-cycle PCR with universal primers M1SS and BC2_uni_R was performed on all cDNA. Concerning the study's data processing: Each sample was normalized by randomly selecting 1 million high-quality reads, each carrying a distinct molecular identifier. Reads with shared molecular identifiers were discarded instead of being binned into consensus sequences. CDR3 identification, clonotype clustering and error correction used MiTCR with a Q25 quality threshold and the strictest error-elimination algorithm. A nonparametric unseen species model using Euler transformation provided a lower-bound estimate of total TCR beta diversity. TCRdb redid the processing of the public reads, applying fastp at Q25 and MiXCR, and retained in-frame beta chains. Every CDR3 protein is listed once, alongside the most common genes and DNA of its rows. What appears here as the V and J calls and clone size reflects TCRdb's work, not the paper's. For this sample there are 700,000 to 850,000 distinct CDR3 sequences; about 53% appear just once. Clones ranked in the top ten supply 40% to 50% of the sample.

The roughly 38 donors, aged 6 to 90 years, were systemically healthy Caucasian individuals from Russia. Around 10 milliliters of peripheral blood were collected from each donor into EDTA-treated Vacutainer tubes. PBMCs were isolated by Ficoll-Paque density-gradient centrifugation, with at least 6.5 million obtained per sample. Total RNA was extracted from PBMCs with Trizol reagent, with at least 5.5 micrograms obtained per sample. For every donor, an aliquot of PBMCs went through flow cytometry to measure the percentages of naive CD45RAhigh/CD27high T cells. This TCR derives from an elderly man in good health. The sequenced sample was blood. The chain joins TRBV15 to TRBJ2-1, and 9 junctional nucleotides match TRBD2. In nucleotide form, the sequence is TGTGCCACCAGCAGAGCTGCTAGCGGGGCCGCGTACTTATCCTACAATGAGCAGTTCTTC. Translated, this is CATSRAASGAAYLSYNEQFF.